The rows below give T cell receptor beta chains drawn from one sample of a study of blood T cell repertoires in COVID-19. The assay was immunoSEQ multiplex PCR, and TCRdb's table has in-frame clones only and misses some. The sample contains some 220,000 clones, around 85% of which appear only once. The sequenced material came from peripheral blood. The receptors come from a man in his fifties or sixties with COVID-19, enrolled during active disease. Both conserved end residues are part of each CDR3. Each record gives: D gene, clone size, V gene, J gene, CDR3 protein, CDR3 DNA. A D gene is named only where the DNA matches it firmly. Size is omitted from some rows. Given values are once, few, many or a class for expanded clones.

.	few	TRBV12-3/TRBV12-4	TRBJ1-6	CASSFLSEGYLHF	TGTGCCAGCAGCTTTCTCTCCGAGGGTTACCTCCACTTT
TRBD1	.	TRBV2	TRBJ2-5	CASSELETGGEEETQYF	TGTGCCAGCAGTGAACTGGAGACAGGGGGCGAGGAGGAGACCCAGTACTTC
.	.	TRBV4-2	TRBJ2-1	CASSQDYSSYNEQFF	TGTGCCAGCAGCCAGGACTATTCCTCCTACAATGAGCAGTTCTTC
.	.	TRBV20-1	TRBJ2-7	CSASYSTYEQYF	TGCAGTGCTAGTTACAGTACCTACGAGCAGTACTTC
.	.	TRBV4-3	TRBJ1-2	CASSQGSGESYGYTF	TGCGCCAGCAGCCAAGGGTCAGGGGAGAGCTATGGCTACACCTTC
.	once	TRBV28	TRBJ1-2	CASSQPGTNYGYTF	TGTGCCAGCAGTCAACCAGGGACTAACTATGGCTACACCTTC
TRBD1	few	TRBV10-1	TRBJ1-3	CASRSGGGSPPMAIYF	TGCGCCAGCAGATCAGGAGGGGGCTCCCCCCCGATGGCCATATATTTT
TRBD1	.	TRBV5-8	TRBJ2-3	CASSVTGQGRDTQYF	TGTGCCAGCAGCGTAACGGGACAGGGCAGAGATACGCAGTATTTT
TRBD2	.	TRBV5-1	TRBJ2-7	CASSPGGSGTYEQYF	TGCGCCAGCAGCCCCGGCGGTAGCGGGACCTACGAGCAGTACTTC
.	.	TRBV5-4	TRBJ2-2	CASSQRERTTGELFF	TGTGCCAGCAGCCAAAGGGAGAGGACCACCGGGGAGCTGTTTTTT
TRBD1	.	TRBV29-1	TRBJ1-1	CSVDFGTGTLKAFF	TGCAGCGTTGATTTTGGGACAGGGACTCTGAAAGCTTTCTTT
.	.	TRBV6-1	TRBJ1-5	CASSEMANRVNQPQHF	TGTGCCAGCAGTGAAATGGCTAACAGGGTCAATCAGCCCCAGCATTTT
.	.	TRBV11-2	TRBJ1-1	CASSLDRGTTEAFF	TGTGCCAGCAGCTTAGACAGGGGTACCACTGAAGCTTTCTTT
TRBD2	.	TRBV11-3	TRBJ2-3	CASSLGDYVGDTQYF	TGTGCCAGCAGCTTGGGGGACTATGTGGGTGATACGCAGTATTTT
.	.	TRBV19	TRBJ1-1	CASRRTLNTEAFF	TGTGCCAGTCGACGGACATTGAACACTGAAGCTTTCTTT
.	.	TRBV7-3	TRBJ2-5	CASARHRQETQYF	TGTGCCAGCGCGAGGCACAGGCAAGAGACCCAGTACTTC
.	.	TRBV4-2	TRBJ1-4	CASSQDGGSEEKLFF	TGTGCCAGCAGCCAAGATGGAGGGTCGGAAGAAAAACTGTTTTTT
TRBD2	.	TRBV11-2	TRBJ2-5	CASSPDSGLAGETQYF	TGTGCCAGCAGCCCCGACTCGGGACTAGCGGGAGAGACCCAGTACTTC
.	.	TRBV20-1	TRBJ1-1	CSAREGQASFF	TGCAGTGCTAGAGAGGGGCAGGCTTCTTTCTTT
.	.	TRBV7-8	TRBJ1-3	CASSPGWAGNTIYF	TGTGCCAGCAGCCCCGGGTGGGCTGGAAACACCATATATTTT
.	.	TRBV29-1	TRBJ2-5	CSVGFRETQYF	TGCAGCGTTGGGTTTAGAGAGACCCAGTACTTC
.	.	TRBV19	TRBJ2-1	CASSINAVSLIGNEQFF	TGTGCCAGTAGTATTAATGCGGTCTCACTGATTGGTAATGAGCAGTTCTTC
TRBD1	once	TRBV10-3	TRBJ2-7	CAISDRDRGEYEQYF	TGTGCCATCAGTGACCGGGACAGGGGTGAGTACGAGCAGTACTTC
.	few	TRBV23-1	TRBJ1-5	CASSQSKTDNQPQHF	TGCGCCAGCAGTCAATCGAAGACAGATAATCAGCCCCAGCATTTT
TRBD2	.	TRBV9	TRBJ2-3	CASSVAGGGGTDTQYF	TGTGCCAGCAGCGTAGCTGGCGGGGGTGGCACAGATACGCAGTATTTT
TRBD1	.	TRBV19	TRBJ2-7	CASRQGGGERYEQYF	TGTGCCAGCCGACAGGGCGGAGGAGAACGGTACGAGCAGTACTTC
.	.	TRBV20-1	TRBJ2-5	CSACGGGRGGGQETQYF	TGCAGTGCTTGTGGGGGAGGCAGGGGCGGGGGCCAAGAGACCCAGTACTTC
.	.	TRBV30	TRBJ2-7	CAWSGDPLRSDEQYF	TGTGCCTGGAGTGGAGACCCCTTGCGGTCTGACGAGCAGTACTTC
TRBD1	.	TRBV5-6	TRBJ2-5	CASSPRTTGPETQYF	TGTGCCAGCAGCCCAAGAACGACAGGGCCTGAGACCCAGTACTTC
TRBD1	.	TRBV5-1	TRBJ2-7	CASSRTGVAYEQYF	TGCGCCAGCAGCCGGACAGGGGTTGCCTACGAGCAGTACTTC
TRBD1	once	TRBV6-5	TRBJ1-3	CASRDRRYSGNTIYF	TGTGCCAGCAGGGACAGGCGATACTCTGGAAACACCATATATTTT
TRBD1	.	TRBV10-3	TRBJ1-1	CAISESIGQGGTEAFF	TGTGCCATCAGTGAGTCGATAGGACAGGGCGGGACTGAAGCTTTCTTT
TRBD2	.	TRBV7-2	TRBJ2-7	CASSRSGGYEQYF	TGTGCCAGCAGCCGTAGCGGGGGCTACGAGCAGTACTTC
.	.	TRBV5-1	TRBJ2-7	CASSLYIEGTGEQYF	TGCGCCAGCAGCTTGTACATAGAGGGTACGGGCGAGCAGTACTTC
.	.	TRBV7-2	TRBJ2-4	CASRGGLAKNIQYF	TGTGCCAGCAGGGGGGGGCTCGCCAAAAACATTCAGTACTTC
.	.	TRBV6-5	TRBJ2-7	CASQITGGDVYEQYF	TGTGCCAGCCAAATAACAGGGGGGGATGTATACGAGCAGTACTTC
TRBD1	.	TRBV5-1	TRBJ2-7	CASGTGTYEQYF	TGCGCCAGCGGGACAGGGACATACGAGCAGTACTTC
.	.	TRBV7-9	TRBJ2-2	CASSPRQGANTGELFF	TGTGCCAGCAGCCCTCGGCAGGGCGCGAACACCGGGGAGCTGTTTTTT
.	.	TRBV10-3	TRBJ1-5	CAISDGQHSNQPQHF	TGTGCCATCAGTGACGGACAGCATAGCAATCAGCCCCAGCATTTT
.	.	TRBV30	TRBJ1-3	CAWSVGVTGNTIYF	TGTGCCTGGAGTGTAGGGGTGACTGGAAACACCATATATTTT
TRBD1	few	TRBV6-2/TRBV6-3	TRBJ2-3	CASSYADRVVADTQYF	TGTGCCAGCAGTTACGCGGACAGGGTGGTGGCAGATACGCAGTATTTT
TRBD1	.	TRBV15	TRBJ1-2	CATSRRTGGAGYTF	TGTGCCACCAGCAGGAGGACAGGGGGCGCTGGCTACACCTTC
TRBD1	.	TRBV12-3/TRBV12-4	TRBJ1-2	CASSFGQGVGYTF	TGTGCCAGCAGTTTCGGACAGGGCGTTGGCTACACCTTC
TRBD1	.	TRBV10-1	TRBJ2-7	CASRSLGTGKNKSYEQYF	TGCGCCAGCCGCTCCTTGGGGACAGGGAAGAATAAGTCCTACGAGCAGTACTTC
.	once	TRBV2	TRBJ2-7	CASVGQGLGEQYF	TGTGCCAGCGTCGGGCAGGGTCTAGGCGAGCAGTACTTC
.	.	TRBV19	TRBJ1-2	CASSMIPGSGHPNYGYTF	TGTGCCAGTAGTATGATCCCAGGGTCAGGGCATCCTAACTATGGCTACACCTTC
.	.	TRBV4-1	TRBJ2-7	CASSQGVLRARVSFYEQYF	TGCGCCAGCAGCCAAGGGGTCCTCCGGGCGAGGGTGTCCTTCTACGAGCAGTACTTC
.	.	TRBV11-2	TRBJ2-7	CASSFDRQINSYEQYF	TGTGCCAGCAGCTTCGACCGACAAATAAACTCCTACGAGCAGTACTTC
TRBD2	.	TRBV29-1	TRBJ2-1	CSVDRAGLNEQFF	TGCAGCGTTGATCGAGCGGGGCTCAATGAGCAGTTCTTC
.	few	TRBV14	TRBJ2-1	CASSQGWEYNEQFF	TGTGCCAGCAGCCAAGGCTGGGAGTACAATGAGCAGTTCTTC